The clone carrying this TCR beta chain has ten or more counts. The V gene's germline CDR1 is DFQATT and CDR2 SNEGSKA (reference sequence). Trimming removed 2 bases at V and 4 bases at J, with 9 bases between. The CDR3 covers 13 residues. Each cDNA molecule carried a unique molecular identifier. TCRdb processed the 5' RACE reads anew with MiXCR; each CDR3 protein has one entry. The table has around 50,000 distinct CDR3 sequences, 4.5% to 7% seen once; the top ten hold 4.5%. The data stem from a study of early T cells in non-severe SARS-CoV-2 infection. The chain recombines TRBV20-1 with TRBJ1-3, with D hard to call. This receptor was identified in an adult who was a healthcare worker with PCR-confirmed SARS-CoV-2 infection or an uninfected control (not recorded which). Sequencing was done on a sample of whole blood. DNA of the CDR3: TGCAGTGCTAGACAGTCCATCGGAAACACCATATATTTT. Its translation: CSARQSIGNTIYF.